These T cell receptor beta chains were read from a single sample in a study of shared clonotypes between healthy human individuals. Assay used: immunoSEQ multiplex PCR; TCRdb lists only in-frame clones, some missing. The sample has some 2 million clones; approximately 94% are singletons. The sample was naive CD8+ T cells sorted from blood. The source of these receptors is a man aged 18 to 29 in good health. Both conserved end residues are part of each CDR3. D genes are given only for firm matches. Clone size is shown for a subset of rows, as once, few, many or a class of expanded clone.

V gene	clone size	J gene	D gene	CDR3 DNA	CDR3 protein
TRBV30	-	TRBJ1-1	-	TGTGCCTGGGGGACCAGAGACGGTGAAGCTTTCTTT	CAWGTRDGEAFF
TRBV30	-	TRBJ2-1	TRBD2	TGTGCCTGGAGTCCAATAGCGGGAGGGCACAATGAGCAGTTCTTC	CAWSPIAGGHNEQFF
TRBV6-5	-	TRBJ1-6	TRBD1	TGTGCCAGCAGTGCAATCGCGGACAGGGATTCACCCCTCCACTTT	CASSAIADRDSPLHF
TRBV9	-	TRBJ2-7	-	TGTGCCAGCAGCCCCTCCGGGGGCTCCTACGAGCAGTACTTC	CASSPSGGSYEQYF
TRBV27	-	TRBJ1-2	-	TGTGCCAGCAGTATGATTCTCCCCCAGGGCCGGGGGGGCTACACCTTC	CASSMILPQGRGGYTF
TRBV5-4	-	TRBJ2-7	-	TGTGCCAGCAGCTTGGAAGGGTTCTACGAGCAGTACTTC	CASSLEGFYEQYF
TRBV18	-	TRBJ1-5	-	TGTGCCAGCTCAGATTCCGGGACCTACTCAACCTTTTTTTATCAGCCCCAGCATTTT	CASSDSGTYSTFFYQPQHF
TRBV13	-	TRBJ2-1	-	TGTGCCAGCAGCTTGGTAGGGAGTGAGCAGTTCTTC	CASSLVGSEQFF
TRBV7-8	once	TRBJ2-3	-	TGTGCCAGCAGCTTAGCGGGAGGGGGGGGATACACAGATACGCAGTATTTT	CASSLAGGGGYTDTQYF
TRBV7-8	-	TRBJ2-5	-	TGTGCCAGCAGCCATACCACGGGGGTCTTGGGGACCCAGTACTTC	CASSHTTGVLGTQYF
TRBV11-1	-	TRBJ2-5	TRBD2	TGTGCCAGCAGCCGCGGGGGGGCCGGGACCCAGTACTTC	CASSRGGAGTQYF
TRBV4-1	-	TRBJ2-1	-	TGCGCCAGCAACATTTTTCGGGGGGCCAACAATGAGCAGTTCTTC	CASNIFRGANNEQFF
TRBV28	-	TRBJ2-7	TRBD2	TGTGCCAGCAGCACCCCGGGACTAGCGGGGGGGTCCCTATCTGACGAGCAGTACTTC	CASSTPGLAGGSLSDEQYF
TRBV5-8	-	TRBJ1-2	-	TGTGCCAGCAGCTGGGGCTCAGAGGGGGTCGACTATGGCTACACCTTC	CASSWGSEGVDYGYTF
TRBV6-6	-	TRBJ1-6	TRBD1	TGTGCCAGCCAGACCGGGACAGGGGATTCACCCCTCCACTTT	CASQTGTGDSPLHF
TRBV11-2	-	TRBJ2-7	-	TGTGCCAGCAGCTTAGGTGGACTCGAGCAGTACTTC	CASSLGGLEQYF
TRBV28	-	TRBJ2-3	TRBD2	TGTGCCAGCAGTTTTGTCATCCTAGCGGGGGGTAGCGCAGATACGCAGTATTTT	CASSFVILAGGSADTQYF
TRBV5-1	-	TRBJ2-5	TRBD2	TGCGCCAGCAGCCCTACACCGGGACTAGCGGGAGAAAGAGGAGAGACCCAGTACTTC	CASSPTPGLAGERGETQYF
TRBV19	-	TRBJ1-5	-	TGTGCCAGTAGTATAGTTTATGAGGGCAATCAGCCCCAGCATTTT	CASSIVYEGNQPQHF
TRBV11-2	-	TRBJ1-2	-	TGTGCCAGCAGCTTACAGGGCTATGGCTACACCTTC	CASSLQGYGYTF
TRBV4-1	once	TRBJ2-3	TRBD2	TGCGCCAGCAGCCAAGGGCTAGCGGGGGGCACAGATACGCAGTATTTT	CASSQGLAGGTDTQYF
TRBV25-1	-	TRBJ2-7	-	TGTGCCAGCAGTCGGAATTTTTACGAGCAGTACTTC	CASSRNFYEQYF
TRBV5-1	-	TRBJ1-5	TRBD1	TGCGCCAGCAGTCCCGGGACAGGGGTTAATCAGCCCCAGCATTTT	CASSPGTGVNQPQHF
TRBV27	-	TRBJ1-1	TRBD1	TGTGCCAGCAGTTTATCGGGGTTTAAGGGGGCCGCCACTGAAGCTTTCTTT	CASSLSGFKGAATEAFF
TRBV11-3	-	TRBJ2-1	TRBD1	TGTGCCAGCAGCGGGAAGGACAGGGGAAGTGAGCAGTTCTTC	CASSGKDRGSEQFF
TRBV27	-	TRBJ2-7	-	TGTGCCAGCAGTCCCAGGGACGGACCCTACGAGCAGTACTTC	CASSPRDGPYEQYF
TRBV5-1	-	TRBJ2-7	TRBD1	TGCGCCAGCAGCCTGAGACAGGGGAGCTCCTACGAGCAGTACTTC	CASSLRQGSSYEQYF
TRBV27	-	TRBJ2-1	-	TGTGCCAGCAGTTTGGTCGGCTCCTACAATGAGCAGTTCTTC	CASSLVGSYNEQFF
TRBV20-1	-	TRBJ2-2	-	TGCAGTGCTCCCTTAAACGGGGAGCTGTTTTTT	CSAPLNGELFF
TRBV6-5	-	TRBJ2-7	-	TGTGCCAGCAGTTACTGGGACCTAACCTACGAGCAGTACTTC	CASSYWDLTYEQYF
TRBV29-1	-	TRBJ1-1	TRBD1	TGCAGCGTTGATGGGACAGCCACTGAAGCTTTCTTT	CSVDGTATEAFF
TRBV7-8	-	TRBJ2-2	TRBD2	TGTGCCAGCAGCTTTGAAAGGACTAGCGGGAGGACCGGGGAGCTGTTTTTT	CASSFERTSGRTGELFF
TRBV27	once	TRBJ2-5	-	TGTGCCAGCAGTCCGTCAAGTGGGGAATTCCAAGAGACCCAGTACTTC	CASSPSSGEFQETQYF